A selection of T cell receptor beta chains follows, all from one sample in a study of CXCR3-negative and CXCR3-positive naive CD8 T cells. For each CDR3 protein, TCRdb gives one entry from its re-call of the 5' RACE reads, without DNA. This sample's clone table lists some 130,000 distinct CDR3 sequences. The sample consisted of naive CXCR3- CD8+ T cells from blood. The receptors come from a human donor in good health. Some clones in this sample may be carry-over from other donors' samples. The CDR3 runs from the conserved cysteine through the conserved F or W. The order of the fields is J gene, V gene, CDR3 length, CDR3 protein.

TRBJ2-7	TRBV12-3/TRBV12-4	13	CASSLAIRSGQYF
TRBJ2-7	TRBV10-3	14	CATAGTSETYEQYF
TRBJ2-1	TRBV7-9	14	CASLNGGGYNEQFF
TRBJ2-5	TRBV28	16	CASSLLVGAAKETQYF
TRBJ2-1	TRBV18	18	CASSPPGTGGVSYNEQFF
TRBJ2-3	TRBV19	15	CASTRQGGLTDTQYF
TRBJ1-5	TRBV12-5	13	CASGFGTNQPQHF
TRBJ2-3	TRBV20-1	16	CSARDKTGGSTDTQYF
TRBJ1-2	TRBV5-1	13	CASSLNRVLGYTF
TRBJ2-1	TRBV2	17	CASSERGLGEGRHEQFF
TRBJ2-7	TRBV28	13	CASRLQPLYEQYF
TRBJ2-7	TRBV28	14	CASSYRGAKNEQYF
TRBJ2-5	TRBV4-3	13	CASSQGGTETQYF
TRBJ1-4	TRBV6-1	12	CASSPQMMELFF
TRBJ2-5	TRBV3-1	15	CASSQESASVETQYF
TRBJ1-5	TRBV28	15	CASSLVQSSNQPQHF
TRBJ2-3	TRBV20-1	13	CSARSVFTDTQYF
TRBJ1-2	TRBV20-1	12	CSARDREVGYTF
TRBJ1-6	TRBV11-2	16	CASSNPRQGFLTPLHF
TRBJ1-4	TRBV5-1	14	CASSPGQGNEKLFF
TRBJ1-1	TRBV4-3	15	CASSLDDREVTEAFF
TRBJ1-5	TRBV20-1	16	CSATRRLGTGPEPQHF
TRBJ2-1	TRBV4-1	16	CASSQPYGTNDNEQFF
TRBJ2-7	TRBV15	16	CATSRERLAGVYEQYF
TRBJ1-1	TRBV20-1	13	CSAREPRADEAFF
TRBJ2-1	TRBV29-1	12	CSVGGGRGEQFF
TRBJ1-2	TRBV6-5	13	CASSAAGAYGYTF
TRBJ1-1	TRBV28	15	CASSLNPEGYTEAFF
TRBJ2-7	TRBV4-3	13	CASSQYFGYEQYF
TRBJ2-1	TRBV29-1	12	CSVVGDYNEQFF
TRBJ2-3	TRBV6-1	13	CASGGAGTDTQYF
TRBJ2-7	TRBV4-1	14	CASSQTDSTYEQYF
TRBJ2-1	TRBV5-1	13	CASSLDAYNEQFF
TRBJ1-1	TRBV9	15	CASSVDAHKNTEAFF
TRBJ2-7	TRBV29-1	12	CSVVVGAYEQYF
TRBJ2-3	TRBV21-1	13	CASRCKCTDTQYF
TRBJ2-4	TRBV29-1	14	CSVESVDGGNIQYF
TRBJ1-6	TRBV13	14	CASSATGDNSPLHF
TRBJ2-2	TRBV29-1	12	CSVELRSGELFF
TRBJ1-2	TRBV29-1	14	CSVEEGQANYGYTF
TRBJ2-1	TRBV12-3/TRBV12-4	15	CASSPLGGTYSEQFF
TRBJ1-1	TRBV7-8	13	CASSTRPTYEAFF
TRBJ2-5	TRBV29-1	13	CSVKGGFEETQYF
TRBJ2-1	TRBV7-3	18	CASSLNQLAGGSYNEQFF
TRBJ2-1	TRBV12-3/TRBV12-4	14	CASSYRGPYNEQFF
TRBJ2-7	TRBV29-1	15	CSVVKYPDTAYEQYF
TRBJ2-1	TRBV5-6	16	CASSRLPSSVYNEQFF
TRBJ2-7	TRBV5-1	15	CASSLDRGVGYEQYF
TRBJ2-6	TRBV1	18	CTSSQDESTGAGANVLTF
TRBJ1-2	TRBV29-1	14	CSVESDTGIYGYTF
TRBJ2-2	TRBV29-1	13	CSVARSNTGELFF
TRBJ1-5	TRBV7-3	16	CASSPIIFGVNQPQHF
TRBJ1-2	TRBV25-1	13	CASSATENYGYTF
TRBJ2-7	TRBV28	17	CASSLEVSGQVGYEQYF
TRBJ2-1	TRBV4-3	18	CASSQDTASGGAYNEQFF
TRBJ2-7	TRBV5-1	14	CASSPPDGDYEQYF
TRBJ1-5	TRBV20-1	15	CSARGQGFGNQPQHF
TRBJ2-7	TRBV20-1	12	CSAAWILYEQYF